A selection of T cell receptor beta chains follows, all from one sample in a study of T-cell reconstitution after alpha-beta-depleted transplantation in children. TCRdb recomputed calls from the PCR reads with MiXCR, one row per CDR3 protein. Here the sample spans 70,000 to 100,000 distinct CDR3 sequences, 10% to 15% being singletons. This material consisted of PBMCs from the stem cell graft donor, taken from the stem cell graft. The receptors here all came from a human donor who donated a stem cell graft to a child with inherited bone marrow failure. Each CDR3 is given with its conserved first and last residue. The D gene is left open where the match is weak. Clone size appears in some rows only: once, few, many, or a class for an expanded clone.

many,TRBV29-1,TRBJ2-1,TRBD2,CSVSPGLAGGREQFF,TGCAGCGTTTCCCCGGGACTAGCGGGGGGGCGGGAGCAGTTCTTC
many,TRBV9,TRBJ2-5,NA,CASSVDWQETQYF,TGTGCCAGCAGCGTAGACTGGCAAGAGACCCAGTACTTC
NA,TRBV2,TRBJ2-4,NA,CASSILGLWTNIQYF,TGTGCCAGCAGTATCCTCGGGCTCTGGACGAACATTCAGTACTTC
many,TRBV5-1,TRBJ2-1,TRBD1,CASSLEGTGNNEQFF,TGCGCCAGCAGCTTGGAAGGGACAGGGAACAATGAGCAGTTCTTC
NA,TRBV20-1,TRBJ2-7,NA,CSARPGQYF,TGCAGTGCTAGACCGGGGCAGTACTTC
many,TRBV9,TRBJ2-3,NA,CASSGGWESTDTQYF,TGTGCCAGCAGCGGTGGATGGGAAAGCACAGATACGCAGTATTTT
many,TRBV7-2,TRBJ1-4,NA,CASSLVPRSEEKLFF,TGTGCCAGCAGCTTAGTACCCCGTTCGGAAGAAAAACTGTTTTTT
many,TRBV18,TRBJ2-1,TRBD2,CASSPQPPGLGGNEQFF,TGTGCCAGCTCACCACAGCCTCCGGGACTAGGGGGCAATGAGCAGTTCTTC
many,TRBV29-1,TRBJ2-5,NA,CSVDNPTSQETQYF,TGCAGCGTTGACAACCCGACTAGTCAAGAGACCCAGTACTTC
many,TRBV5-5,TRBJ2-2,NA,CASSLAFRANTGELFF,TGTGCCAGCAGCTTGGCTTTCAGGGCGAACACCGGGGAGCTGTTTTTT
many,TRBV6-1,TRBJ1-1,NA,CASGYGGTEAFF,TGTGCCAGCGGGTACGGGGGGACTGAAGCTTTCTTT
NA,TRBV5-4,TRBJ2-1,TRBD1,CASSGQASGEQFF,TGTGCCAGCAGTGGACAGGCCAGCGGTGAGCAGTTCTTC
many,TRBV20-1,TRBJ2-3,TRBD2,CSATKREGGYF,TGCAGTGCTACAAAGCGGGAGGGCGGGTATTTT
NA,TRBV5-4,TRBJ1-6,TRBD1,CASSLDRGSSPLHF,TGTGCCAGCAGCTTGGACAGGGGGAGTTCACCCCTCCACTTT
many,TRBV12-3/TRBV12-4,TRBJ2-3,TRBD2,CASSLRWSAGGSDTQYF,TGTGCCAGCAGTTTAAGGTGGTCGGCGGGAGGCTCAGATACGCAGTATTTT
NA,TRBV9,TRBJ2-3,NA,CASSVDRGGGDTQYF,TGTGCCAGCAGCGTCGATAGGGGGGGTGGAGATACGCAGTATTTT
NA,TRBV20-1,TRBJ1-1,NA,CSASNSWGLGNTQAFF,TGCAGTGCCTCAAATAGCTGGGGTTTAGGGAACACTCAAGCTTTCTTT
many,TRBV7-9,TRBJ1-1,NA,CAGETGQNTEAFF,TGTGCCGGGGAGACAGGACAAAACACTGAAGCTTTCTTT
many,TRBV5-1,TRBJ1-1,NA,CASSPLGVNTEAFF,TGCGCCAGCAGCCCCCTAGGGGTGAACACTGAAGCTTTCTTT
many,TRBV4-3,TRBJ2-3,TRBD2,CASSQKLAGVPDTQYF,TGCGCCAGCAGCCAGAAACTAGCGGGAGTACCAGATACGCAGTATTTT
many,TRBV30,TRBJ1-1,NA,CAWSWGAEAFF,TGTGCCTGGAGTTGGGGAGCTGAAGCTTTCTTT
few,TRBV4-1,TRBJ1-2,NA,CASSQEDRTGYTF,TGCGCCAGCAGCCAAGAGGACCGCACTGGCTACACCTTC
NA,TRBV29-1,TRBJ2-1,NA,CSVVGRDNYNEQFF,TGCAGCGTTGTAGGCAGAGACAACTACAATGAGCAGTTCTTC
few,TRBV6-5,TRBJ1-6,NA,CASSYWGWSPLHF,TGTGCCAGCAGTTACTGGGGATGGTCACCCCTCCACTTT
many,TRBV18,TRBJ1-3,NA,CASSPGLVYRSGNTIYF,TGTGCCAGCTCACCAGGCCTTGTATATCGCTCTGGAAACACCATATATTTT
many,TRBV7-8,TRBJ2-7,NA,CASSETGYGYEQYF,TGTGCCAGCAGCGAAACAGGGTACGGCTACGAGCAGTACTTC
many,TRBV6-5,TRBJ1-4,NA,CASSPLGGPNEKLFF,TGTGCCAGCAGTCCCCTCGGGGGTCCTAATGAAAAACTGTTTTTT
many,TRBV7-9,TRBJ2-7,NA,CASSSRGRSSSYEQYF,TGTGCCAGCAGCTCCCGCGGACGGTCGAGCTCCTACGAGCAGTACTTC
many,TRBV5-1,TRBJ1-6,NA,CASSSQGLDSPLHF,TGCGCCAGCAGCTCACAGGGACTTGATTCACCCCTCCACTTT
many,TRBV6-5,TRBJ2-6,NA,CASSYLATGSGANVLTF,TGTGCCAGCAGTTATTTAGCCACAGGCTCTGGGGCCAACGTCCTGACTTTC
NA,TRBV29-1,TRBJ2-7,NA,CSVETESYEQYF,TGCAGCGTTGAAACCGAGTCCTACGAGCAGTACTTC
many,TRBV5-6,TRBJ1-5,NA,CASSLGRDQPQHF,TGTGCCAGCAGCTTGGGAAGAGATCAGCCCCAGCATTTT
once,TRBV29-1,TRBJ2-1,TRBD1,CSVGGQGAGYNEQFF,TGCAGCGTTGGGGGACAGGGGGCAGGGTACAATGAGCAGTTCTTC
many,TRBV12-3/TRBV12-4,TRBJ2-1,TRBD2,CASSLRGGTSGGNEQFF,TGTGCCAGCAGTTTAAGGGGGGGGACTAGCGGAGGCAATGAGCAGTTCTTC
many,TRBV19,TRBJ1-2,TRBD1,CASSIRTGNYGYTF,TGTGCCAGTAGTATACGGACAGGGAACTATGGCTACACCTTC
NA,TRBV18,TRBJ2-2,NA,CASSPAPGRELFF,TGTGCCAGCTCACCAGCACCAGGGCGGGAGCTGTTTTTT
many,TRBV7-2,TRBJ1-2,NA,CASSLRTVNYGYTF,TGTGCCAGCAGCTTAAGGACTGTTAACTATGGCTACACCTTC
many,TRBV20-1,TRBJ1-2,TRBD1,CSARDRGHPYGYTF,TGCAGTGCTAGAGACAGGGGGCATCCCTATGGCTACACCTTC
many,TRBV7-6,TRBJ2-3,NA,CASSLYARDSTDTQYF,TGTGCCAGCAGCTTATACGCTCGGGACTCCACAGATACGCAGTATTTT
many,TRBV7-9,TRBJ2-7,TRBD1,CASSLVNRGSEQYF,TGTGCCAGCAGCTTAGTGAACAGGGGGAGCGAGCAGTACTTC
many,TRBV12-3/TRBV12-4,TRBJ2-7,TRBD2,CASTFGLAGRVEQYF,TGTGCCAGCACCTTCGGACTAGCGGGGAGGGTCGAGCAGTACTTC
few,TRBV10-3,TRBJ2-7,NA,CAISEVNEQYF,TGTGCCATCAGTGAAGTAAACGAGCAGTACTTC
NA,TRBV6-2/TRBV6-3,TRBJ2-1,TRBD2,CASSYILAGEQFF,TGTGCCAGCAGTTACATTCTAGCGGGAGAGCAGTTCTTC
many,TRBV7-2,TRBJ1-2,NA,CASSPPPDYGYTF,TGTGCCAGCAGTCCTCCTCCGGACTATGGCTACACCTTC
few,TRBV12-3/TRBV12-4,TRBJ2-5,TRBD1,CASSSRTGWQETQYF,TGTGCCAGCAGTTCCAGGACAGGGTGGCAAGAGACCCAGTACTTC
many,TRBV29-1,TRBJ1-2,TRBD1,CSVETGGYGYTF,TGCAGCGTTGAGACAGGGGGCTATGGCTACACCTTC
many,TRBV28,TRBJ2-7,NA,CASSFPISRVDEQYF,TGTGCCAGCAGTTTCCCCATTTCCAGGGTGGACGAGCAGTACTTC